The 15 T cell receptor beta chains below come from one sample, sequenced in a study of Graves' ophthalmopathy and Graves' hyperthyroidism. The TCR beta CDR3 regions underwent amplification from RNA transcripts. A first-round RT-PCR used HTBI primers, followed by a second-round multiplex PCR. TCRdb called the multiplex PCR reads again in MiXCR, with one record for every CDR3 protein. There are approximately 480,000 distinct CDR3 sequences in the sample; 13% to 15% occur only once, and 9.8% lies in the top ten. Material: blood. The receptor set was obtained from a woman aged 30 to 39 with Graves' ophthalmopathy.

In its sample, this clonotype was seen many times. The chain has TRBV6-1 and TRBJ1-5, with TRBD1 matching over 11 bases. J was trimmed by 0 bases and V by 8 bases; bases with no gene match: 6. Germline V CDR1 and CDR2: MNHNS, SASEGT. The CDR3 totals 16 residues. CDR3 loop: CASWTGGAISNQPQHF. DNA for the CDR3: TGTGCCAGCTGGACAGGGGGCGCGATTAGCAATCAGCCCCAGCATTTT.

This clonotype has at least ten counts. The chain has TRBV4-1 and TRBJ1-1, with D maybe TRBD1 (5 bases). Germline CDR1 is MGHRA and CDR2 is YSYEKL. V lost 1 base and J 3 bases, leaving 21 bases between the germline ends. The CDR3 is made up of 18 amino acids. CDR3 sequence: CASSQVVVRGVGDTEAFF. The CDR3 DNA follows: TGCGCCAGCAGCCAAGTGGTGGTCCGGGGGGTGGGGGACACTGAAGCTTTCTTT.

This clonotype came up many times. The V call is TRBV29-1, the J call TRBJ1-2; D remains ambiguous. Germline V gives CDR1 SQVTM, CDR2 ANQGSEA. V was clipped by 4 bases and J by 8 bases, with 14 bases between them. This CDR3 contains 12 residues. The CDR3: CSVGEVQIGYTF. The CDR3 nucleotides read TGCAGCGTTGGGGAGGTGCAGATAGGCTACACCTTC. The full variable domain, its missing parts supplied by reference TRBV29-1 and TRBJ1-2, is SAVISQKPSRDICQRGTSLTIQCQVDSQVTMMFWYRQQPGQSLTLIATANQGSEATYESGFVIDKFPISRPNLTFSTLTVSNMSPEDSSIYLCSVGEVQIGYTFGSGTRLTVV.

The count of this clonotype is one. The CDR3 is CASSTPEGFKQYF. DNA of the CDR3: TGTGCCAGCAGCACCCCGGAAGGGTTCAAGCAGTACTTC. This chain links TRBV6-1 with TRBJ2-7; no clear D gene. V lost 6 bases, J lost 8 bases, and 17 bases lay in between. The CDR3 length is 13 residues. Germline V gives CDR1 MNHNS, CDR2 SASEGT.

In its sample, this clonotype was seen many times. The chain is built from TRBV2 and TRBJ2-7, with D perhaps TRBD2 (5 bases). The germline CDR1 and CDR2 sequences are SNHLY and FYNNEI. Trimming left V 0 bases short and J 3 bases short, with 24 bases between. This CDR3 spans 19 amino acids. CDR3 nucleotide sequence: TGTGCCAGCAGTGAAGCGGTCCAAATGCTAGCTGTTCCTATCTACGAGCAGTACTTC. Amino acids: CASSEAVQMLAVPIYEQYF.

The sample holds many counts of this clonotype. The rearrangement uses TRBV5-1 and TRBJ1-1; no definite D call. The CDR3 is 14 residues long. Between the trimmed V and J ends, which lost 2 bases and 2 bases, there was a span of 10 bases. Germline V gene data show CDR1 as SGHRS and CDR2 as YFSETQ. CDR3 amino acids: CASSFSTVNTEAFF. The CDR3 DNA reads TGCGCCAGCAGCTTCTCCACCGTAAACACTGAAGCTTTCTTT.

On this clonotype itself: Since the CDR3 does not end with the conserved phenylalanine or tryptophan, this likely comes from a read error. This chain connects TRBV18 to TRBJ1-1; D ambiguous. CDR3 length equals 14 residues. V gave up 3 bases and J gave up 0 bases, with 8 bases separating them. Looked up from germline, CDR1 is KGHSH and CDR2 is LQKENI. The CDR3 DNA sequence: TGTGCCAGCTCACCGATCGGGGTGAACACTGAAGCTTTCCTT. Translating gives CASSPIGVNTEAFL.

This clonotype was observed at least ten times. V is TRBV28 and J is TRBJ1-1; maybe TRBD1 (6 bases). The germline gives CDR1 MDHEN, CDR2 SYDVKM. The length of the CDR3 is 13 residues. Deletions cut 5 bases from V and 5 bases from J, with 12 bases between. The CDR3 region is CASSEQGGTEAFF. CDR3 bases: TGTGCCAGCAGTGAACAGGGAGGTACTGAAGCTTTCTTT.

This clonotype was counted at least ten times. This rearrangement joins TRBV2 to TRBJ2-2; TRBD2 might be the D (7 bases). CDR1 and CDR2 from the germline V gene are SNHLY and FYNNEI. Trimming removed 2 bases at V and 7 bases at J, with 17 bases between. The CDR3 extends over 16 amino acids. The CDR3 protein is CASSETGGRVNGELFF. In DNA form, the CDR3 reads TGTGCCAGCAGTGAAACCGGGGGGCGCGTTAACGGGGAGCTGTTTTTT.

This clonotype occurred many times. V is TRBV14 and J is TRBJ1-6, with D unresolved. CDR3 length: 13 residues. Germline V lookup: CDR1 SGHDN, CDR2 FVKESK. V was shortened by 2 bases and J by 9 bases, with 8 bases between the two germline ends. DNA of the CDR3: TGTGCCAGCAGCCAATATCTACGTTCACCCCTCCACTTT. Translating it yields CASSQYLRSPLHF.

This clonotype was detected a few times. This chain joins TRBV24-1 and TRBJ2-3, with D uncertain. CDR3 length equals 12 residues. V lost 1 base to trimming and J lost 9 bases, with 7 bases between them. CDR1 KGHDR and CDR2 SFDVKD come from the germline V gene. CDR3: CATSDFSRTQYF. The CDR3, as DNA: TGTGCCACCAGTGATTTTTCGCGAACGCAGTATTTT.

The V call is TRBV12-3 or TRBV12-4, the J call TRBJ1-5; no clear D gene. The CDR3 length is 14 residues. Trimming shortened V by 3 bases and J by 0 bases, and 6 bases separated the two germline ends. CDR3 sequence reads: CASSFSDSNQPQHF. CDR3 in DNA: TGTGCCAGCAGTTTTAGTGATAGCAATCAGCCCCAGCATTTT.

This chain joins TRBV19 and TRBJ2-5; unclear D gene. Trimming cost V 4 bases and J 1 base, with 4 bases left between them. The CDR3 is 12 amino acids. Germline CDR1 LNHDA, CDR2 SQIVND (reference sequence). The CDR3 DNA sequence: TGTGCCAGTAGTAACACCCAAGAGACCCAGTACTTC. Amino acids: CASSNTQETQYF.

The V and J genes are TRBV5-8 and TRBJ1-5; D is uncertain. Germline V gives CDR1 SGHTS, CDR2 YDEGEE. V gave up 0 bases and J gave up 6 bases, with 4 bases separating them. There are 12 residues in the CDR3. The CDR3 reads CASSLESQPQHF. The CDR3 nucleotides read TGTGCCAGCAGCTTGGAAAGTCAGCCCCAGCATTTT. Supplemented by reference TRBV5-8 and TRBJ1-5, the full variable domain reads EAGVTQSPTHLIKTRGQQATLRCSPISGHTSVYWYQQALGLGLQFLLWYDEGEERNRGNFPPRFSGRQFPNYSSELNVNALELEDSALYLCASSLESQPQHFGDGTRLSIL.

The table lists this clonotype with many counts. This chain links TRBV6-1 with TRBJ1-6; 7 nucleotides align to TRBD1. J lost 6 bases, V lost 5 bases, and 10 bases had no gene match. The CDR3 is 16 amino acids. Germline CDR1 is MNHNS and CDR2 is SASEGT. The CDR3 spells CASSNLLTGFNSPLHF. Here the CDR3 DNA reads TGTGCCAGCAGTAACCTCTTGACAGGGTTTAATTCACCCCTCCACTTT.